Below, 4 T cell receptor beta chains from the same sample are listed, as sequenced in a study of regulatory T cells in long-lasting Graves disease. Time point specified: newly diagnosed GD, antithyroid drugs for less than 3 months. The TCR library was prepared using RNA isolated from PBMCs. Construction of TCR beta libraries relied on iRepertoire HTBI primers and on Arm-PCR targeting CDR3 regions. Via MiXCR, TCRdb re-called the multiplex PCR reads, giving one row per CDR3 protein. The sample contains around 460,000 distinct CDR3 sequences, 11% to 15% of which appear only once. The data were also submitted as part of a second study, on T cells in Graves' hyperthyroidism and ophthalmopathy.

The material was peripheral blood mononuclear cells (PBMCs), obtained at new diagnosis, from a patient treated with antithyroid drugs. The receptors originated from a woman between 45 and 60 years old with Graves disease.

This clonotype has ten or more counts. V is TRBV28 and J is TRBJ1-5; possibly TRBD1 for D (5 bases). CDR1 is MDHEN, CDR2 SYDVKM, per germline. The CDR3 sequence is 14 residues long. The ends were cut back, 8 bases at V and 6 bases at J, with 17 bases in the middle. The chain's CDR3 is CASSAAWGRQPQHF. CDR3 DNA sequence: TGTGCCAGCTCGGCGGCTTGGGGACGTCAGCCCCAGCATTTT.

This clonotype was recorded at least ten times. The chain employs TRBV11-2 and TRBJ2-5; perhaps TRBD1 as D (6 bases). Germline CDR1 reads SGHAT; CDR2 reads FQNNGV. With 5 bases removed from V and 2 bases from J, the gap between germline ends came to 12 bases. CDR3 length: 14 residues. CDR3 sequence: CASSGTGSQETQYF. The CDR3 nucleotides read TGTGCCAGCAGCGGTACAGGGTCTCAAGAGACCCAGTACTTC.

Of note for this clonotype: A much larger clone is a single base away; this may be a read error. This chain links TRBV20-1 with TRBJ2-1; 9 bases fit TRBD2. Looked up from germline, CDR1 is DFQATT and CDR2 is SNEGSKA (reference sequence). The CDR3 length is 14 residues. CDR3 DNA: TGCAGTGCTAGGGCGGGACTAGCTAACAATGAGCGGTTCTTC. Translating it yields CSARAGLANNERFF.

This clonotype was picked up many times. The J gene is TRBJ2-7, the V gene TRBV28; 8 nucleotides agree with TRBD2. Germline CDR1 and CDR2: MDHEN and SYDVKM. CDR3 length: 15 residues. Unmatched junction bases numbered 5, after V lost 1 base and J lost 3 bases. CDR3 nucleotide sequence: TGTGCCAGCAGTTTATCGGGGGGGATGGACTACGAGCAGTACTTC. This gives the protein CASSLSGGMDYEQYF.